The next 16 T cell receptor beta chains were all read from a single sample in a study of neoadjuvant anti-PD-1 for oral cavity cancer. Clones were read by immunoSEQ multiplex PCR, and TCRdb kept only the in-frame ones, dropping some. The table shows thousands of clones, with roughly 70% occurring only once. As to time point: after neoadjuvant nivolumab, at surgical resection. This specimen consisted of PBMCs, obtained after nivolumab (anti-PD-1) treatment. The receptors stem from a person between 35 and 79 years old with oral cavity squamous cell carcinoma.

The chain combines TRBV27 with TRBJ1-5; perhaps TRBD1 as D (5 bases). V lost 0 bases and J lost 2, with 17 bases in between. The CDR3 has 18 residues. CDR1 and CDR2 (germline): MNHEY, SMNVEV (reference sequence). The chain's CDR3 is CASSLSGGGWAGNQPQHF. In DNA, the CDR3 is TGTGCCAGCAGTTTATCTGGGGGGGGTTGGGCAGGCAATCAGCCCCAGCATTTT.

V gene TRBV5-1 combines with J gene TRBJ1-2; maybe TRBD1 (6 bases). CDR3 length: 13 residues. Germline CDR1 SGHRS, CDR2 YFSETQ. V shed 4 bases and J shed 2 bases, with 9 bases lying between them. The CDR3 loop reads CASSGTGNYGYTF. As DNA, the CDR3 is TGCGCCAGCAGCGGAACAGGGAACTATGGCTACACCTTC.

The DNA for the CDR3 is TGTGCCATCAGTGACGGGCACTCGAGCTCTGGAAACACCATATATTTT. This gives the protein CAISDGHSSSGNTIYF. J is TRBJ1-3 and V is TRBV10-3; D call uncertain. Germline V gene data show CDR1 as ENHRY and CDR2 as SYGVKD. Trimming removed 3 bases from V and 0 bases from J, with 12 bases in between. CDR3 length: 16 residues.

This chain links TRBV9 with TRBJ1-5; D call uncertain. The germline CDR1 and CDR2 sequences are SGDLS and YYNGEE. The CDR3 totals 14 residues. V lost 0 bases to trimming and J lost 3 bases, with 7 bases between them. The CDR3 nucleotides are TGTGCCAGCAGCGTAGGGGCAGACAATCAGCCCCAGCATTTT. Protein product: CASSVGADNQPQHF.

The chain is built from TRBV4-2 and TRBJ1-1, with D possibly TRBD1 on 6 matching bases. The CDR3 is 12 amino acids. Trimming took 6 bases from V and 8 from J, leaving 13 bases between them. The germline CDR1 and CDR2 sequences are LGHNA and YNFKEQ. CDR3 sequence: CASRGGAGEAFF. The CDR3 nucleotides read TGTGCCAGCAGGGGGGGCGCGGGGGAAGCTTTCTTT.

This clone was counted between two and nine times. The rearrangement joins TRBV18 to TRBJ2-7; the match to TRBD1 covers 8 bases. Losses at the gene ends were 4 bases for V and 6 bases for J; bases not matched to a gene: 5. Looked up from germline, CDR1 is KGHSH and CDR2 is LQKENI. The CDR3 extends over 13 amino acids. The CDR3 bases are TGTGCCAGCTCACTACAGGGGGTGGGCGAGCAGTACTTC. Protein sequence: CASSLQGVGEQYF.

This clone was detected only a few times. The rearrangement links TRBV27 to TRBJ1-5; TRBD1 is a possible D gene (5 bases). The length of the CDR3 is 15 residues. Per the germline V gene, CDR1 is MNHEY and CDR2 is SMNVEV (reference sequence). V lost 4 bases and J lost 2, with 12 bases in between. CDR3 sequence: CASSWGGAGNQPQHF. The CDR3 coding sequence is TGTGCCAGCAGTTGGGGAGGGGCCGGCAATCAGCCCCAGCATTTT.

Only a few counts were recorded for this clone. J is TRBJ1-4 and V is TRBV30; 8 bases are shared with TRBD1. Germline CDR1 GTSNPN, CDR2 SVGIG (reference sequence). This CDR3 has 12 residues. Germline trimming cut 8 bases from V and 4 bases from J; bases unmatched to any gene: 3. The CDR3 sequence: CAGQGRNEKLFF. DNA of the CDR3: TGTGCCGGACAGGGACGTAATGAAAAACTGTTTTTT.

This clone was counted only a few times. The V gene is TRBV6-1, the J gene TRBJ1-5; 12 positions agree with TRBD1. The V gene's germline CDR1 is MNHNS and CDR2 SASEGT. With 4 bases clipped from V and 2 bases from J, the junction kept 6 bases outside the gene matches. CDR3 length equals 17 residues. The CDR3 sequence is CASSGAGTGGGNQPQHF. For the CDR3, the DNA is TGTGCCAGCAGTGGGGCCGGGACAGGGGGCGGCAATCAGCCCCAGCATTTT.

This chain uses TRBV11-2 with TRBJ2-1, with 8 bases lining up with TRBD1. Unmatched junction bases numbered 7, after V lost 3 bases and J lost 9 bases. This CDR3 is 14 amino acids long. Per germline, CDR1 SGHAT and CDR2 FQNNGV. The CDR3 reads CASSLAQGGGEQFF. The CDR3 coding sequence is TGTGCCAGCAGCTTGGCACAGGGGGGAGGTGAGCAGTTCTTC.

This chain joins TRBV28 and TRBJ1-2; D remains unclear. V was clipped by 1 base and J by 0 bases, with 12 bases between them. The CDR3 has 16 residues. Germline-derived CDR1 and CDR2 are MDHEN and SYDVKM. The CDR3 nucleotides are TGTGCCAGCAGTTTATCAAGAGGCGGGGCTAACTATGGCTACACCTTC. As protein: CASSLSRGGANYGYTF.

The genes are TRBV6-1 and TRBJ2-7, with 11 bases identical to TRBD2. V gave up 1 base and J gave up 4 bases; unmatched junction bases: 9. The CDR3 is 17 amino acids. Germline CDR1 reads MNHNS; CDR2 reads SASEGT. The CDR3 protein is CASSEGPGSGGAYEQYF. CDR3 DNA: TGTGCCAGCAGTGAAGGGCCCGGTAGCGGGGGGGCTTACGAGCAGTACTTC.

The chain carries TRBV7-2 and TRBJ2-3; D may correspond to TRBD1 or TRBD2 (5 bases each). In germline, CDR1 is SGHTA, CDR2 FQGNSA. V was clipped by 3 bases and J by 6 bases, with 16 bases between them. The CDR3 is 15 residues long. CDR3 DNA sequence: TGTGCCAGCAGCTTCCGAGGGACCGTAAGGGATACGCAGTATTTT. Amino acid sequence: CASSFRGTVRDTQYF.

DNA of the CDR3: TGCGCCAGCAGCTTGGATAGTAGCGGGGGGCAGACCCAGTACTTC. As protein: CASSLDSSGGQTQYF. V is TRBV5-1 and J is TRBJ2-5, with 10 bases aligning to TRBD2. V lost 0 bases to trimming and J lost 6 bases; unmatched junction nucleotides: 5. Looked up from germline, CDR1 is SGHRS and CDR2 is YFSETQ. This CDR3 has 15 amino acids.

The V and J genes are TRBV11-2 and TRBJ2-1; D possibly matches TRBD1 or TRBD2 (5 bases each). V was shortened by 5 bases and J by 4 bases, with 18 bases between the two germline ends. Germline-derived CDR1 and CDR2 are SGHAT and FQNNGV. The CDR3 is made up of 16 amino acids. CDR3 DNA: TGTGCCAGCAGCCTGAGGGGAAGGCAGACATACAATGAGCAGTTCTTC. Encoded protein: CASSLRGRQTYNEQFF.

Only a few counts were recorded for this clone. This sequence joins TRBV6-5 and TRBJ1-2; tentative D call: TRBD1 (5 bases). V dropped 2 bases and J dropped 2 bases, with 12 bases sitting between them. CDR3 size: 15 residues. Germline V CDR1 and CDR2: MNHEY, SVGAGI. CDR3 bases: TGTGCCAGCAGTTACCGCGAAGCAGGGAACTATGGCTACACCTTC. As protein: CASSYREAGNYGYTF.